This TCR beta chain was observed in a study of T-cell reconstitution after alpha-beta-depleted transplantation in children. This clonotype was counted at least ten times. The antigen is unknown. Study outcomes and limitations: T-cell counts and diversity at one year following transplant were attributed mainly to newly produced T cells. Several patients had high TCRbeta diversity at day 60; it came from surviving recipient T cells and thymic progenitors.

Trimming removed 4 bases from V and 4 bases from J, with 7 bases in between. The germline V gene encodes CDR1 SGHVS and CDR2 FQNEAQ. The length of the CDR3 is 12 residues. Preparation of the TCRbeta library involved a method that used unique molecular identifiers. One entry per CDR3 protein, called by TCRdb with MiXCR from the PCR reads. The sample contains approximately 490,000 distinct CDR3 sequences, 8% to 11% of which appear only once. The sequences come from PBMCs, collected before TCRalphabeta/CD19-depleted stem cell transplant. The rearrangement uses TRBV7-8 and TRBJ1-1; TRBD1 might be the D (5 bases). This clonotype originated in a child aged 2-15 years with inherited bone marrow failure, due to receive a stem cell transplant. Written as DNA, the CDR3 is TGTGCCAGCAGCTCGGGACCCACTGAAGCTTTCTTT. Translation gives CASSSGPTEAFF.